The clone carrying this TCR beta chain has only one observation. What it recognizes is unknown. 13 Jbeta primers and 60 Vbeta primers were used for the PCR. The method was immunoSEQ multiplex PCR; TCRdb's version includes in-frame clones alone and lacks a portion of them. The sample yields approximately 120,000 clones, 73% seen once. The data are from a study of cytomegalovirus exposure and HLA in healthy donors. Study-level findings and limits: Certain sequence variants were highly shared and formed a cluster, and this cluster was likely a sequencing artifact. Association of around 17,000 TCR beta sequences with HLA alleles was found at 0.05 false discovery rate in a later analysis. The availability of immune exposure information extended only to CMV serostatus. Later analysis showed TCR association rates varying by HLA locus, highest for DRB1 and lowest for HLA-C.

The germline V gene has CDR1 ENHRY and CDR2 SYGVKD. With 4 bases removed from V and 5 bases from J, the gap between germline ends came to 12 bases. The CDR3 loop spans 14 amino acids. The chain combines TRBV10-3 with TRBJ1-5, with D unclear. The sequence came from a man aged 40-49 years in good health and CMV-seronegative. Sequenced sample: PBMCs. CDR3 DNA: TGTGCCATCAGTGGGGAGGAGTCCGATCAGCCCCAGCATTTT. Its translation is CAISGEESDQPQHF.